The 9 T cell receptor beta chains listed next were all sequenced from one sample in a study of beta chain features in type 1 diabetes. Of the isolated RNA, all was reverse transcribed, and so the sequenced material was expressed TCRB transcripts. The data were produced by immunoSEQ multiplex PCR, yet TCRdb's version contains in-frame clones alone and is incomplete. This sample has roughly 300,000 clones, with 14% found just once. Sequencing was done on a sample of central memory CD4+ T cells from blood. The receptors here all came from a man aged 25-45 years in good health.

This clone has a handful of counts. The V gene is TRBV29-1, the J gene TRBJ1-1, with D uncertain. The CDR3 is 14 amino acids. Per germline, CDR1 SQVTM and CDR2 ANQGSEA. The V and J ends lost 6 bases and 0 bases respectively, with 14 bases between them. The CDR3 reads CSVVPRHMNTEAFF. As DNA, the CDR3 is TGCAGCGTCGTGCCCCGTCACATGAACACTGAAGCTTTCTTT. Full variable domain (outside the CDR3, taken from reference TRBV29-1 and TRBJ1-1): SAVISQKPSRDICQRGTSLTIQCQVDSQVTMMFWYRQQPGQSLTLIATANQGSEATYESGFVIDKFPISRPNLTFSTLTVSNMSPEDSSIYLCSVVPRHMNTEAFFGQGTRLTVV.

This clone turned up a few times. The chain links TRBV6-5 to TRBJ2-3; D tentatively fits TRBD1 or TRBD2 (5 bases each). This CDR3 contains 14 residues. Germline V CDR1 and CDR2: MNHEY, SVGAGI. Trimming removed 7 bases at V and 0 bases at J, with 11 bases between. The CDR3 DNA reads as TGTGCCAGCACGGGACGGTATAGCACAGATACGCAGTATTTT. Translating gives CASTGRYSTDTQYF.

This clone was detected a few times. This chain joins TRBV19 and TRBJ1-3, with D unclear. Germline V CDR1 and CDR2: LNHDA, SQIVND (reference sequence). CDR3 length equals 16 residues. Trimming left V 1 base short and J 1 base short, with 11 bases between. The DNA of the CDR3 is TGTGCCAGTAGTATAGGAGGAAGCTCTTCTGGAAACACCATATATTTT. This gives the protein CASSIGGSSSGNTIYF.

The table lists this clone with a few counts. The chain combines TRBV4-3 with TRBJ1-5, with no clear D. The CDR3 sequence is 14 residues long. Germline CDR1 and CDR2: LGHNA and YSLEER. Trimming pared 0 bases from V and 4 bases from J, leaving 7 bases between. In DNA, the CDR3 is TGCGCCAGCAGCCAAGACACAGCTAATCAGCCCCAGCATTTT. Amino acids: CASSQDTANQPQHF.

The sample holds many counts of this clone. The CDR3 protein is CASRGRQGNEQFF. Written as DNA, the CDR3 is TGTGCCAGCAGGGGTCGACAGGGGAATGAGCAGTTCTTC. The chain couples TRBV5-6 to TRBJ2-1, with TRBD1 identical over 8 bases. The CDR3 runs to 13 residues. The trim removed 5 bases at V and 7 bases at J, leaving 5 bases unmatched. The germline V gene encodes CDR1 SGHDT and CDR2 YYEEEE. Together with reference TRBV5-6 and TRBJ2-1, the CDR3 gives the full variable domain: DAGVTQSPTHLIKTRGQQVTLRCSPKSGHDTVSWYQQALGQGPQFIFQYYEEEERQRGNFPDRFSGHQFPNYSSELNVNALLLGDSALYLCASRGRQGNEQFFGPGTRLTVL.

This clone was observed a handful of times. Different DNA sequences within this sample yield the same CDR3. V and J are TRBV5-4 and TRBJ1-4; no reliable D call. The V gene's germline CDR1 is SGHNT and CDR2 YYREEE (reference sequence). The CDR3 is 15 amino acids. V lost 0 bases, J lost 0 bases, and 6 bases lay in between. The CDR3 DNA follows: TGTGCCAGCAGCTTGGATGCGGCAACTAATGAAAAACTGTTTTTT. Translating gives CASSLDAATNEKLFF.

This clone was counted many times. The CDR3 protein is CASSLDSQGADTQYF. The CDR3 DNA sequence: TGTGCCAGCAGCTTGGATAGCCAGGGCGCAGATACGCAGTATTTT. The chain employs TRBV5-4 and TRBJ2-3, with D possibly being TRBD1 (5 bases). Germline V lookup: CDR1 SGHNT, CDR2 YYREEE (reference sequence). Trimming took 0 bases from V and 4 from J, leaving 12 bases between them. CDR3 size: 15 residues.

This clone was detected many times. CDR3 loop: CASSHLSTDTQYF. CDR3 nucleotide sequence: TGTGCCAGCAGCCATCTGAGCACAGATACGCAGTATTTT. The V gene is TRBV14, the J gene TRBJ2-3, with D unclear. Trimming removed 3 bases from V and 0 bases from J, with 4 bases in between. This CDR3 is built from 13 residues. Germline V gene lookup returns CDR1 SGHDN and CDR2 FVKESK. Based on the CDR3 plus reference TRBV14 and TRBJ2-3, the full variable domain is EAGVTQFPSHSVIEKGQTVTLRCDPISGHDNLYWYRRVMGKEIKFLLHFVKESKQDESGMPNNRFLAERTGGTYSTLKVQPAELEDSGVYFCASSHLSTDTQYFGPGTRLTVL.

The chain couples TRBV30 to TRBJ2-7; 7 bases agree with TRBD2. Trimming removed 0 bases from V and 7 bases from J; junction bases left unmatched: 9. The CDR3 loop spans 14 amino acids. Germline CDR1 and CDR2: GTSNPN and SVGIG (reference sequence). CDR3 sequence: CAWSVGGRPSEQYV. The CDR3 nucleotides read TGTGCCTGGAGTGTCGGCGGGAGACCCTCAGAGCAGTACGTC.